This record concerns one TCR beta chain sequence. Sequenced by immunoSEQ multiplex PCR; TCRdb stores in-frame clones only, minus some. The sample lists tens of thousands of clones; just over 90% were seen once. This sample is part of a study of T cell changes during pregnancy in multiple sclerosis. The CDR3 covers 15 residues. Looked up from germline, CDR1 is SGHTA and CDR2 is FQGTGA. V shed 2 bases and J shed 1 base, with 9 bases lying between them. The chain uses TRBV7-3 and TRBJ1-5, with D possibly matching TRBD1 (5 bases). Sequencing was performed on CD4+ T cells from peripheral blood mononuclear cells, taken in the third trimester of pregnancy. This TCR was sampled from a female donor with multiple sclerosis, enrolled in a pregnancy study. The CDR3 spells CASSLEGVSNQPQHF. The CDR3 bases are TGTGCCAGCAGCTTAGAAGGGGTAAGCAATCAGCCCCAGCATTTT.